These 18 T cell receptor beta chains were all obtained from the same sample, sequenced in a study of T cell responses to AZD1222 COVID-19 vaccine. This table comes from immunoSEQ multiplex PCR, and its TCRdb copy is limited to in-frame clones, with some not included. The sample lists 200,000 or so clones, 87% occurring once. Sequenced material: peripheral blood, taken on day 0 of MenACWY control vaccination. All receptors derive from an adult in good health.

The rearrangement joins TRBV3-1 (or the pseudogene TRBV3-2) to TRBJ2-7; a possible D gene is TRBD1 (6 bases). V was clipped by 0 bases and J by 4 bases, with 10 bases between them. The germline CDR1 and CDR2 sequences are LGHDT and YNNKEL (reference sequence). The CDR3 contains 14 residues. CDR3 region: CASSQDGGAYEQYF. For the CDR3, the DNA is TGTGCCAGCAGCCAAGATGGGGGCGCATACGAGCAGTACTTC.

The sample holds one count of this clone. CDR3 sequence (DNA): TGCGCCAGCAGCCAAGATTTGGCTAGCGGGGGGAGCGCGTTCTTC. Protein: CASSQDLASGGSAFF. The chain recombines TRBV4-3 with TRBJ2-1; 11 bases match TRBD2. The CDR3 runs 15 residues. V lost 0 bases and J lost 15; bases outside the gene matches: 10. Germline values: CDR1 LGHNA, CDR2 YSLEER.

The J gene is TRBJ2-3, the V gene TRBV11-2; 9 bases fit TRBD2. The length of the CDR3 is 15 residues. The V segment lost 6 bases and the J segment 3 bases; nucleotides outside the gene matches: 7. The germline V gene encodes CDR1 SGHAT and CDR2 FQNNGV. In nucleotides, the CDR3 is TGTGCCAGCAGGACAAGACTAGCGGAGACAGATACGCAGTATTTT. Translated: CASRTRLAETDTQYF.

The genes are TRBV30 and TRBJ1-1, with no clear D. The V and J ends lost 8 bases and 5 bases respectively, with 12 bases between them. Germline values: CDR1 GTSNPN, CDR2 SVGIG (reference sequence). CDR3 size: 11 residues. The chain's CDR3 is CARRVRTEAFF. In DNA, the CDR3 is TGTGCCAGAAGGGTTAGAACTGAAGCTTTCTTT.

The rearrangement links TRBV4-3 to TRBJ1-5; 7 nucleotides match TRBD1. Germline CDR1 LGHNA, CDR2 YSLEER. This CDR3 has 15 amino acids. V lost 0 bases, J lost 5 bases, and 4 bases stayed unmatched. The CDR3: CASSQDETGDQPQHF. CDR3 in DNA: TGCGCCAGCAGCCAAGATGAAACAGGGGATCAGCCCCAGCATTTT.

This clone was observed a single time. The same CDR3 is also encoded by other DNA sequences in this sample. The chain is built from TRBV9 and TRBJ2-2; maybe TRBD1 (7 bases). Looked up from germline, CDR1 is SGDLS and CDR2 is YYNGEE. V lost 2 bases, J lost 2 bases, and 13 bases lay in between. The CDR3 totals 16 residues. The CDR3 nucleotides read TGTGCCAGCAGCGTCGGAGGGGGCTCTAACACCGGGGAGCTGTTTTTT. Its protein product is CASSVGGGSNTGELFF.

V gene TRBV7-2 combines with J gene TRBJ2-2, with 11 bases aligning to TRBD2. The CDR3 runs 15 residues. Losses at the gene ends were 5 bases for V and 8 bases for J; bases not matched to a gene: 7. Germline assignment: CDR1 SGHTA and CDR2 FQGNSA. The DNA of the CDR3 is TGTGCCAGCAGCCCCCGGACTAGCGGGCGAGGGGAGCTGTTTTTT. Protein: CASSPRTSGRGELFF.

Concerning this clone: Within the sample, other DNA sequences also encode this same CDR3. The chain uses TRBV30 and TRBJ1-5; D remains unclear. Germline CDR1 is GTSNPN and CDR2 is SVGIG (reference sequence). The CDR3 sequence is 13 residues long. V was clipped by 0 bases and J by 7 bases, with 10 bases between them. DNA of the CDR3: TGTGCCTGGAGTGTAGGAGGAAACCAGCCCCAGCATTTT. As protein: CAWSVGGNQPQHF.

The chain is built from TRBV5-6 and TRBJ1-4; 8 bases align to TRBD1. This CDR3 comprises 17 residues. Germline CDR1 and CDR2: SGHDT and YYEEEE. V lost 0 bases, J lost 3 bases, and 7 bases stayed unmatched. The CDR3 coding sequence is TGTGCCAGCAGCTTGGTCCGGACAGGGTTGCCTAATGAAAAACTGTTTTTT. This gives the protein CASSLVRTGLPNEKLFF. Full variable domain (rest looked up from reference TRBV5-6 and TRBJ1-4): DAGVTQSPTHLIKTRGQQVTLRCSPKSGHDTVSWYQQALGQGPQFIFQYYEEEERQRGNFPDRFSGHQFPNYSSELNVNALLLGDSALYLCASSLVRTGLPNEKLFFGSGTQLSVL.

This sequence joins TRBV5-1 and TRBJ2-1; D not certain. CDR3 length: 15 residues. Trimming took off 1 base at V and 9 bases at J, with 17 bases between the two ends. Germline CDR1 reads SGHRS; CDR2 reads YFSETQ. CDR3 sequence reads: CASSLFHKSSVEQFF. The CDR3 DNA is TGCGCCAGCAGCTTGTTCCATAAAAGTTCAGTTGAGCAGTTCTTC. Together with reference TRBV5-1 and TRBJ2-1, the CDR3 gives the full variable domain: KAGVTQTPRYLIKTRGQQVTLSCSPISGHRSVSWYQQTPGQGLQFLFEYFSETQRNKGNFPGRFSGRQFSNSRSEMNVSTLELGDSALYLCASSLFHKSSVEQFFGPGTRLTVL.

The chain couples TRBV27 to TRBJ1-5; TRBD1 matches 8 bases. In germline, CDR1 is MNHEY, CDR2 SMNVEV (reference sequence). With 6 bases clipped from V and 7 bases from J, the junction kept 8 bases outside the gene matches. This CDR3 comprises 14 residues. CDR3 sequence: CASSRIGTGQPQHF. CDR3 DNA: TGTGCCAGCAGCAGGATCGGGACAGGACAGCCCCAGCATTTT.

The chain combines TRBV7-9 with TRBJ2-1; 9 bases fit TRBD2. CDR3 size: 17 residues. The ends lost 5 bases at V and 2 bases at J; junction bases unmatched: 10. Germline CDR1 and CDR2: SEHNR and FQNEAQ (reference sequence). This CDR3 is CASSRPSGEPTYNEQFF. In nucleotides, the CDR3 is TGTGCCAGCAGCAGACCTAGCGGGGAACCCACCTACAATGAGCAGTTCTTC.

This clone was picked up a small number of times. The chain is built from TRBV6-5 and TRBJ2-7, with 9 positions matching TRBD1. Trimming took 2 bases from V and 0 from J; bases not matched to a gene: 2. Germline lookup yields CDR1 MNHEY and CDR2 SVGAGI. This CDR3 is 15 amino acids long. Written as DNA, the CDR3 is TGTGCCAGCAGTTACCGGGACAGGGACTCCTACGAGCAGTACTTC. Translating gives CASSYRDRDSYEQYF.

The gene calls are TRBV28 and TRBJ2-3; 7 bases fit TRBD1. Germline CDR1 and CDR2: MDHEN and SYDVKM. The CDR3 has 14 amino acids. The junction had 10 bases not matched to a gene; V was cut back by 7 bases and J by 6 bases. This CDR3 is CASNHLTGLDTQYF. In DNA, the CDR3 is TGTGCCAGCAACCATCTGACAGGGTTGGATACGCAGTATTTT. The full variable domain, its missing parts supplied by reference TRBV28 and TRBJ2-3, is DVKVTQSSRYLVKRTGEKVFLECVQDMDHENMFWYRQDPGLGLRLIYFSYDVKMKEKGDIPEGYSVSREKKERFSLILESASTNQTSMYLCASNHLTGLDTQYFGPGTRLTVL.

This chain uses TRBV4-1 with TRBJ2-7; 9 nucleotides align to TRBD1. Germline assignment: CDR1 MGHRA and CDR2 YSYEKL. There are 14 residues in the CDR3. V was pared by 5 bases and J by 4 bases, with 6 bases of the junction left unmatched. CDR3 nucleotides: TGCGCCAGCAGCTATAGGACAGGGGAATACGAGCAGTACTTC. Translation: CASSYRTGEYEQYF.

This chain uses TRBV9 with TRBJ1-5; D is perhaps TRBD1 (5 bases). Germline assignment: CDR1 SGDLS and CDR2 YYNGEE. This CDR3 region has 14 residues. The V and J ends lost 4 bases and 4 bases respectively, with 12 bases between them. CDR3 DNA: TGTGCCAGCAGCCGGGACGGAGCTAATCAGCCCCAGCATTTT. This sequence encodes CASSRDGANQPQHF.

This clone was seen only once. The chain combines TRBV6-5 with TRBJ2-1; 8 nucleotides line up with TRBD2. The CDR3 runs to 15 residues. V shed 6 bases and J 0 bases; nucleotides not matched to a gene: 4. Germline-derived CDR1 and CDR2 are MNHEY and SVGAGI. CDR3 nucleotides: TGTGCCAGCAGCCTACTAGCGGACTCCTACAATGAGCAGTTCTTC. Protein sequence: CASSLLADSYNEQFF.

The V call is TRBV7-9, the J call TRBJ1-1, with a possible D match to TRBD1 (6 bases). CDR3 length: 13 residues. CDR1 SEHNR and CDR2 FQNEAQ come from the germline V gene (reference sequence). V dropped 4 bases and J dropped 3 bases, with 9 bases sitting between them. CDR3 nucleotide sequence: TGTGCCAGCAGCTCCCCAGGGGACACTGAAGCTTTCTTT. Its translation: CASSSPGDTEAFF.